This T cell receptor (beta chain) was found in a study of cytomegalovirus exposure and HLA in healthy donors. The length of the CDR3 is 14 residues. Trimming cost V 0 bases and J 6 bases; bases outside gene matches: 3. Per germline, CDR1 SGHDT and CDR2 YYEEEE. The PCR contained 60 Vbeta and 13 Jbeta primers. In the original processing: It was a later analysis that counted 79 million or so unique TCR beta chains, of which some 12 million were shared. Some clones are missing from TCRdb's copy, which holds only in-frame ones; the method was immunoSEQ multiplex PCR. V, J and clone size are taken as reported in that table, and D and trimming were inferred from the DNA itself. Here the sample spans roughly 240,000 clones, around 76% being singletons.

This clonotype originated in a woman aged 40-49 years in good health and CMV-seropositive. This chain links TRBV5-6 with TRBJ1-2, with 9 bases identical to TRBD1. The sample taken for sequencing was PBMCs. The CDR3 region has the DNA TGTGCCAGCAGCTTGGGGGACAGGGCTGATGGCTACACCTTC. Translated: CASSLGDRADGYTF.